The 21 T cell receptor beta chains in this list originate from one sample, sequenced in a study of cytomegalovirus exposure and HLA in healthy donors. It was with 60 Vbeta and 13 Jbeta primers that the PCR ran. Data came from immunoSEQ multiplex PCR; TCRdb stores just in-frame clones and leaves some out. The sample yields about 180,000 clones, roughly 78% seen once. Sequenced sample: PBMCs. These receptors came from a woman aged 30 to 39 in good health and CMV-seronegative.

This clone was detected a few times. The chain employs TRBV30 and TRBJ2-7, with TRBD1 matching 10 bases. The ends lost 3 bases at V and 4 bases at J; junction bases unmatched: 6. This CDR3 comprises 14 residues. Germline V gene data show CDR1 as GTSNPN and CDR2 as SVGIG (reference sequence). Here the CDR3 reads CAWRGQGVSYEQYF. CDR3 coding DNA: TGTGCCTGGAGAGGACAGGGGGTTTCTTACGAGCAGTACTTC.

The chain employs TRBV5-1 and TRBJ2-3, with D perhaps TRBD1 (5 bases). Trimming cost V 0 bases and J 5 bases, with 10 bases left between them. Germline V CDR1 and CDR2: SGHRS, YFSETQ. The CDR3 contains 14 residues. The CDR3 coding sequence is TGCGCCAGCAGCTTGGATCTCAGGGAAGATACGCAGTATTTT. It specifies CASSLDLREDTQYF.

CDR3: CASSEARGSVKGYTF. Here the CDR3 DNA reads TGTGCCAGCAGTGAAGCTAGGGGAAGTGTGAAGGGCTACACCTTC. V gene TRBV2 combines with J gene TRBJ1-2, with D maybe TRBD1 (5 bases). With 0 bases removed from V and 8 bases from J, the gap between germline ends came to 16 bases. This CDR3 is built from 15 residues. The germline V gene has CDR1 SNHLY and CDR2 FYNNEI.

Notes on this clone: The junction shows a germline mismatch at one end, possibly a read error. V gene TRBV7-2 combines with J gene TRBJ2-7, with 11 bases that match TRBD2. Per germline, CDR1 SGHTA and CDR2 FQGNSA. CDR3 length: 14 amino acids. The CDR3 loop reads CASSTGLAGPPPIF. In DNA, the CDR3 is TGTGCCAGCAGCACTGGACTAGCGGGCCCCCCTCCAATCTTC.

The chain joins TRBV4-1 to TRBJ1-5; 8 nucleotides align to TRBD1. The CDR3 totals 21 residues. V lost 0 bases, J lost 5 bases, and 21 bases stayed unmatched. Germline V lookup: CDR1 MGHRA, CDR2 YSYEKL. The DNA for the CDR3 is TGCGCCAGCAGCCAAGATAGCCAGGGACAGGAAGTCCCTATCCGGTATCAGCCCCAGCATTTT. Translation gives CASSQDSQGQEVPIRYQPQHF.

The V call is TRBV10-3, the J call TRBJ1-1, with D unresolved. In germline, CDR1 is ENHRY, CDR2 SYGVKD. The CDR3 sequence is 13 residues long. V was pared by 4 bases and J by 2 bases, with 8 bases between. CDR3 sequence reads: CAISAAGNTEAFF. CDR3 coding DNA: TGTGCCATCAGTGCCGCAGGTAACACTGAAGCTTTCTTT.

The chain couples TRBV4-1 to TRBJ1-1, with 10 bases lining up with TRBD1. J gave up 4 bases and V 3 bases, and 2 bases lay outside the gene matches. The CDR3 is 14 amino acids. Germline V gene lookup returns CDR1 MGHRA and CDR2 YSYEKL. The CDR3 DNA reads TGCGCCAGCAGCCACCGGACAGGGGGCACTGAAGCTTTCTTT. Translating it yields CASSHRTGGTEAFF.

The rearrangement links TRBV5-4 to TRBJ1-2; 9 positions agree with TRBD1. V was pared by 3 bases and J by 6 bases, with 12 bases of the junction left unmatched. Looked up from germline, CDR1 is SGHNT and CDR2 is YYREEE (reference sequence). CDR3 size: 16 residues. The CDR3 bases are TGTGCCAGCAGCTCCGGGACAGGGCAACAGTTGCATGGCTACACCTTC. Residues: CASSSGTGQQLHGYTF.

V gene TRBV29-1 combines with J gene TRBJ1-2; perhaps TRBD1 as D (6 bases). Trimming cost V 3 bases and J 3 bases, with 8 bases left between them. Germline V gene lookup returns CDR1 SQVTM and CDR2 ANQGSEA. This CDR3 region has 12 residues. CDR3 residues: CSVDGQYYGYTF. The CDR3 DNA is TGCAGCGTTGATGGACAGTACTATGGCTACACCTTC.

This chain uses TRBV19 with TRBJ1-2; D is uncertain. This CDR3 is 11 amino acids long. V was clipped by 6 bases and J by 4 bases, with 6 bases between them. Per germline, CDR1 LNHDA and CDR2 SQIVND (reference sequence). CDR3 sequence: CASSGGYGYTF. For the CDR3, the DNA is TGTGCCAGTAGCGGTGGCTATGGCTACACCTTC. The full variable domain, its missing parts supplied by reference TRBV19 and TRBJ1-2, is DGGITQSPKYLFRKEGQNVTLSCEQNLNHDAMYWYRQDPGQGLRLIYYSQIVNDFQKGDIAEGYSVSREKKESFPLTVTSAQKNPTAFYLCASSGGYGYTFGSGTRLTVV.

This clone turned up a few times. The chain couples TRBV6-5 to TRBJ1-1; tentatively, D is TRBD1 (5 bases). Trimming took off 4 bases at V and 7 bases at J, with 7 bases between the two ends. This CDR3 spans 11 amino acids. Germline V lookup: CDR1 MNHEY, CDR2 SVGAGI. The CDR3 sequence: CASSFDSEAFF. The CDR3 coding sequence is TGTGCCAGCAGTTTCGACAGTGAAGCTTTCTTT.

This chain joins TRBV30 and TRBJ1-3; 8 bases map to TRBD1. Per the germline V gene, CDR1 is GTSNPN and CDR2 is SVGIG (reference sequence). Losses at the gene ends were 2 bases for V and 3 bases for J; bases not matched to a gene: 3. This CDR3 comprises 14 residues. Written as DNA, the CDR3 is TGTGCCTGGAGTCGGACAGGGAGTGGAAACACCATATATTTT. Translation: CAWSRTGSGNTIYF.

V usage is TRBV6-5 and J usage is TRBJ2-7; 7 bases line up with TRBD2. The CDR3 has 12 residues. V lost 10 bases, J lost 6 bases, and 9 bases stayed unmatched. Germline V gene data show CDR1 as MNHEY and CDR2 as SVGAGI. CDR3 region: CATRGDLGEQYF. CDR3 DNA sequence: TGTGCCACCCGGGGGGACCTCGGCGAGCAGTACTTC.

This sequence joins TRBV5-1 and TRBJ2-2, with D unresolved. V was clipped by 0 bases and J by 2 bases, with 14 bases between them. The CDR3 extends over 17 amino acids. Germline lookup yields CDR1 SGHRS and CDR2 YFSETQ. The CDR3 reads CASSLVTERINTGELFF. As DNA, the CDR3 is TGCGCCAGCAGCTTGGTTACCGAGCGAATCAACACCGGGGAGCTGTTTTTT.

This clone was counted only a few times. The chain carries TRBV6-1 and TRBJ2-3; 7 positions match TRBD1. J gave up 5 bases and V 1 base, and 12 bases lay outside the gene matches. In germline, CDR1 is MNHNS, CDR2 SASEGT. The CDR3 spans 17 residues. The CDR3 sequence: CASSEEVTGELQDTQYF. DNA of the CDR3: TGTGCCAGCAGTGAAGAAGTCACAGGGGAGCTTCAAGATACGCAGTATTTT.

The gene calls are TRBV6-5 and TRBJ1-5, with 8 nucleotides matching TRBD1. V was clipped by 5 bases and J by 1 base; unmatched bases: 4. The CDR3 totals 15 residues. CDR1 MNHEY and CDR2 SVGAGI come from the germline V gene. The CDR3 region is CASSATGGSNQPQHF. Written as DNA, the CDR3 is TGTGCCAGCAGTGCAACAGGGGGAAGCAATCAGCCCCAGCATTTT.

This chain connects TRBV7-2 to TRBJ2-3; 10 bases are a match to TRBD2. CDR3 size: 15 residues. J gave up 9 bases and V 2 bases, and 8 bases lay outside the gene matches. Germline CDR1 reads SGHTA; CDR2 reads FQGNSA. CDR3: CASSLLLAGEGTQYF. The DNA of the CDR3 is TGTGCCAGCAGCTTATTGCTAGCGGGGGAGGGAACGCAGTATTTT.

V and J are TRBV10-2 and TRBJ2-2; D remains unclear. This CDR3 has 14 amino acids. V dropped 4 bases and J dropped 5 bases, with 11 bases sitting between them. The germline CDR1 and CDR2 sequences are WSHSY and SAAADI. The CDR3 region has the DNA TGCGCCAGCAGTGTTGTAGGCGGAACCGGGGAGCTGTTTTTT. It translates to CASSVVGGTGELFF.

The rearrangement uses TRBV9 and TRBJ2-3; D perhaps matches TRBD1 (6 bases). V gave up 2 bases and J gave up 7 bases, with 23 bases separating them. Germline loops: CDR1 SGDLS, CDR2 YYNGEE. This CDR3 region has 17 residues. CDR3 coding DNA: TGTGCCAGCAGCGTGGACTCCAACTATTTGACAGGAAATACGCAGTATTTT. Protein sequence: CASSVDSNYLTGNTQYF.

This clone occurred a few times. CDR3 in amino acids: CASSARLGPYEQYF. CDR3 nucleotide sequence: TGTGCCAGCAGCGCCAGACTAGGGCCCTACGAGCAGTACTTC. The chain couples TRBV9 to TRBJ2-7, with D possibly matching TRBD2 (6 bases). Per the germline V gene, CDR1 is SGDLS and CDR2 is YYNGEE. The CDR3 has 14 amino acids. V was trimmed by 3 bases and J by 2 bases, leaving 12 bases between them.

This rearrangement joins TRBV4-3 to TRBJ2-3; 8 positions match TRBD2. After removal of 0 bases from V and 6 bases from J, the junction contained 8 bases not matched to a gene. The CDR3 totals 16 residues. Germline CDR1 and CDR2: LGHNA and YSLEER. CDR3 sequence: CASSQDPAGAGDTQYF. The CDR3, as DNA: TGCGCCAGCAGCCAAGATCCAGCGGGGGCGGGGGATACGCAGTATTTT.